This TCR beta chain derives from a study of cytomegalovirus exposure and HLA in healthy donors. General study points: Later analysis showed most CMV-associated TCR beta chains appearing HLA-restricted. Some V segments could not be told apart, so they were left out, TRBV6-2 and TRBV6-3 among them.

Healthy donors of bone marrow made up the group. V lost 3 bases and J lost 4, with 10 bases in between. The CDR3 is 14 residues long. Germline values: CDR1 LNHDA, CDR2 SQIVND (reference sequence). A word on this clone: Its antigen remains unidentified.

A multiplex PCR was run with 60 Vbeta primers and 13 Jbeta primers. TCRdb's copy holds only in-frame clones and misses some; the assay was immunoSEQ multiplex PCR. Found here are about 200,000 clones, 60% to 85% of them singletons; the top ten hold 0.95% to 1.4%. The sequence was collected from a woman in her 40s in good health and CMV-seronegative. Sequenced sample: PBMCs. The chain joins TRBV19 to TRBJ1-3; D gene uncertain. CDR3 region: CASSMAAEGNTIYF. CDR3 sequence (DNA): TGTGCCAGTAGTATGGCGGCCGAAGGAAACACCATATATTTT.